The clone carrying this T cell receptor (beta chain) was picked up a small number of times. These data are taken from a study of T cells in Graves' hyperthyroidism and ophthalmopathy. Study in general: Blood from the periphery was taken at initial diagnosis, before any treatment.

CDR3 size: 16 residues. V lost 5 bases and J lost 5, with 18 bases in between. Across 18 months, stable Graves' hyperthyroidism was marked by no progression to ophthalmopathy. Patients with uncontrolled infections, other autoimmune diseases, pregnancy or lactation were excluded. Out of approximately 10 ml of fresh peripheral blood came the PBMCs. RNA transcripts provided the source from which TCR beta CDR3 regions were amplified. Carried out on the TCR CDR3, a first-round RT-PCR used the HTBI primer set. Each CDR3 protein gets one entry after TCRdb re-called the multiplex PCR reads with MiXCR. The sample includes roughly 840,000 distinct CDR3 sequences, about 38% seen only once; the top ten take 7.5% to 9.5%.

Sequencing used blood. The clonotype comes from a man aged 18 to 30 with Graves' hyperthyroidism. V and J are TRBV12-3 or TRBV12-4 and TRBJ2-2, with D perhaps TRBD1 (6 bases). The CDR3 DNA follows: TGTGCCAGCAGTCAACCCTCGACAGGAGGAACCGGGGAGCTGTTTTTT. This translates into CASSQPSTGGTGELFF.